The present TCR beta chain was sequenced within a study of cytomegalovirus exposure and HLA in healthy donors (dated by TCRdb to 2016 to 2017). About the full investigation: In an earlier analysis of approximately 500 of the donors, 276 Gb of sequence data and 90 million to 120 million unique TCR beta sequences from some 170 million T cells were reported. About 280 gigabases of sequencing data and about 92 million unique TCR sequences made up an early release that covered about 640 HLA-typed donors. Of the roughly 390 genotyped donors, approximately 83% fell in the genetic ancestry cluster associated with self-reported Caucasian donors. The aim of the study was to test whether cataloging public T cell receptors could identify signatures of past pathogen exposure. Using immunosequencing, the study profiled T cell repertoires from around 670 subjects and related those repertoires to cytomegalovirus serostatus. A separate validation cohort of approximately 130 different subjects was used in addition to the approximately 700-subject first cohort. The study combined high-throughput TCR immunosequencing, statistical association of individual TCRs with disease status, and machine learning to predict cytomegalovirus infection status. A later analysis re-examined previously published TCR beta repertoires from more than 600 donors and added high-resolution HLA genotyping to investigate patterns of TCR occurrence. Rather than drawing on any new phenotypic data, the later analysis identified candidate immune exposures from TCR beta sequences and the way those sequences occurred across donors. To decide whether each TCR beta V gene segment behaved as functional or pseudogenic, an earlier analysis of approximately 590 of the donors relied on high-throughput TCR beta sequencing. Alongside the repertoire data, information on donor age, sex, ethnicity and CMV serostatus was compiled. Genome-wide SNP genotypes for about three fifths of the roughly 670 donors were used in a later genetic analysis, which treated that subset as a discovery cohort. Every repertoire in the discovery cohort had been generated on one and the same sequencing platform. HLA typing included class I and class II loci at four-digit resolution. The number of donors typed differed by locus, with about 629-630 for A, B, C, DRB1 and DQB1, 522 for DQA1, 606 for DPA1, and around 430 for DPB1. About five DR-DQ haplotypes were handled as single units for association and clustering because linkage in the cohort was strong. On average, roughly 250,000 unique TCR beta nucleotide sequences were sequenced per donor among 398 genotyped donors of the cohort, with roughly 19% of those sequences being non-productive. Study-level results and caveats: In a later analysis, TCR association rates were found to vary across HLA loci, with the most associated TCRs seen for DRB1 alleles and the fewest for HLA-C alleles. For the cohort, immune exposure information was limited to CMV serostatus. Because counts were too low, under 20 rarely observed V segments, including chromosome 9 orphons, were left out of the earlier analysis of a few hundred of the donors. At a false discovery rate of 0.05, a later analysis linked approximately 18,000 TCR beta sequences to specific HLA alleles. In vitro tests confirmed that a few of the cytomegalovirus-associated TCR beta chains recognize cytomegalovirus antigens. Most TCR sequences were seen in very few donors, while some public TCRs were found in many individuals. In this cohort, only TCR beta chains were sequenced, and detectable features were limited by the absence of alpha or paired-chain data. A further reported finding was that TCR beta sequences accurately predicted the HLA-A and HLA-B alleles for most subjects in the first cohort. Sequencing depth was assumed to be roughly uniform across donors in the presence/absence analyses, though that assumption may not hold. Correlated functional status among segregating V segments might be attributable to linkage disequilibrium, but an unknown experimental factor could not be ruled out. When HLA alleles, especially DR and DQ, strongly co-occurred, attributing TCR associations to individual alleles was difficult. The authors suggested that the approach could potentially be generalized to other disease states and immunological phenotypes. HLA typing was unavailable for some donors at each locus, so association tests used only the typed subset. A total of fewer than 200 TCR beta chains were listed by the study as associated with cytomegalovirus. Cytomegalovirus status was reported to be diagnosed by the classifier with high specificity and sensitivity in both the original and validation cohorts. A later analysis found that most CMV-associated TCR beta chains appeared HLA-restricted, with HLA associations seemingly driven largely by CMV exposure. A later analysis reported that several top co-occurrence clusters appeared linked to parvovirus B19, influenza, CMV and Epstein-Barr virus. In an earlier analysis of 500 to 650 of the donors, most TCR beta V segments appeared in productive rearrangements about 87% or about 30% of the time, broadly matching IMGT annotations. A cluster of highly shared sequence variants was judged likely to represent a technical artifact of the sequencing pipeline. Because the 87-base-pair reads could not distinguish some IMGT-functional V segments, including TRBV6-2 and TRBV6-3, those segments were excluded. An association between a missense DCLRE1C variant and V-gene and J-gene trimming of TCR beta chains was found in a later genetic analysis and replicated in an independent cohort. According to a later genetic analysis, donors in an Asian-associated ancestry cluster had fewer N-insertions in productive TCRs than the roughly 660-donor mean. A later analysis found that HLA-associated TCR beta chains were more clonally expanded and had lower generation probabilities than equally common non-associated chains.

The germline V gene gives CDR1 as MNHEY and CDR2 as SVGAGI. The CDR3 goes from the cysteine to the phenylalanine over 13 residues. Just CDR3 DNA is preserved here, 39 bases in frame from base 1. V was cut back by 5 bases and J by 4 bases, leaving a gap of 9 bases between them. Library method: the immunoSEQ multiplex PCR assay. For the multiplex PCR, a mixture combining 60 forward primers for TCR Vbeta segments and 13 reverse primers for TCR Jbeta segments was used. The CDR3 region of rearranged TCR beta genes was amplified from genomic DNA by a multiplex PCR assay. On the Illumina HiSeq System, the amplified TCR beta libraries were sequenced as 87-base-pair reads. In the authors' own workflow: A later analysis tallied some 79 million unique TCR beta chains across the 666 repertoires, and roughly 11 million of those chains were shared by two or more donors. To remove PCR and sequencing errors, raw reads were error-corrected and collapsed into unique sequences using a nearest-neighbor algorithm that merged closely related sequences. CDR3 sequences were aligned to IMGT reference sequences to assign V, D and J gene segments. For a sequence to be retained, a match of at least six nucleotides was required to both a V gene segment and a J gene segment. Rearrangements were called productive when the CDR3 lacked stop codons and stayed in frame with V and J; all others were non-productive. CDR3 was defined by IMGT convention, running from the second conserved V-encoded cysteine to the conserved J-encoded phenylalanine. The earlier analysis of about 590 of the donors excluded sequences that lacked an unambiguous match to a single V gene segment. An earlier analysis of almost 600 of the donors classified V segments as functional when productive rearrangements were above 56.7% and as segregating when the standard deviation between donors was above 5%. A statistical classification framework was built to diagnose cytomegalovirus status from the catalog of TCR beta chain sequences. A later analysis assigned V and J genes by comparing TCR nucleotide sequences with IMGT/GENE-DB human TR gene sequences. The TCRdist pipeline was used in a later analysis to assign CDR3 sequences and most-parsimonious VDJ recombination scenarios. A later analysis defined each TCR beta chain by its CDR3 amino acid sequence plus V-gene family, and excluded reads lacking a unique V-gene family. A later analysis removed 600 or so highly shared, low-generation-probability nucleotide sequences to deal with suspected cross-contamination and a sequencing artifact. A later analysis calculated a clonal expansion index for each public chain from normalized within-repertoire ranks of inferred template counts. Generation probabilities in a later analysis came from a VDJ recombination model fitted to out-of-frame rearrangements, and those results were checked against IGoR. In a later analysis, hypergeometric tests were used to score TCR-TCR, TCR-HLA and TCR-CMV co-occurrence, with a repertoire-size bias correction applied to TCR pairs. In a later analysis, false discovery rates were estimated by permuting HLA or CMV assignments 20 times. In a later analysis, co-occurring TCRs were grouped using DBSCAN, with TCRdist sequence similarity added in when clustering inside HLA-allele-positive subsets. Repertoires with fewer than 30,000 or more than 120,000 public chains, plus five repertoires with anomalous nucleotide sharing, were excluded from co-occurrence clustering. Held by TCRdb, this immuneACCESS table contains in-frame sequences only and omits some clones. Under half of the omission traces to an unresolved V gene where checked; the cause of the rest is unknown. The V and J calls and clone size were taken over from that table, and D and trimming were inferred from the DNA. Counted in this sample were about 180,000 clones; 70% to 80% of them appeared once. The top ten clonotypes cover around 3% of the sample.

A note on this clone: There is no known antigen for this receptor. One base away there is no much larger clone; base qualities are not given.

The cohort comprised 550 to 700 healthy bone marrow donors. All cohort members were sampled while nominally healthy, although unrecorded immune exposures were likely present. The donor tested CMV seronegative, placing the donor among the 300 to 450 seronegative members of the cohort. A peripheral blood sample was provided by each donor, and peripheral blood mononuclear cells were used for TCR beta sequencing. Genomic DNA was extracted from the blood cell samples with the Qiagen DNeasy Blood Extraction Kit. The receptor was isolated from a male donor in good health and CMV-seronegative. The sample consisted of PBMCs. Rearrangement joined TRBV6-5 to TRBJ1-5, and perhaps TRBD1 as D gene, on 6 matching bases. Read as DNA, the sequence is TGTGCCAGCAGTGAACAGGGAAATCAGCCCCAGCATTTT. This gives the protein CASSEQGNQPQHF.